These 32 T cell receptor beta chains came from one sample sequenced in a study of T cell repertoires in cytomegalovirus infection. Antigens of these TCRs are unknown. TCRdb independently ran MiXCR on the reads; one entry per CDR3 protein. The table includes some 350,000 distinct CDR3 sequences, approximately 30% detected once. The specimen was cultured PBMCs, collected from culture after CMV antigen stimulation. These receptors were obtained from a human donor in good health (CMV status not recorded). Some clones in this sample may be carry-over from other donors' samples.

The chain carries TRBV2 and TRBJ1-6; D ambiguous. V was pared by 5 bases and J by 4 bases, with 3 bases between. This CDR3 region has 12 residues. Germline CDR1 SNHLY, CDR2 FYNNEI. The CDR3 DNA reads TGTGCCAGCAGTTATTATAATTCACCCCTCCACTTT. Its translation is CASSYYNSPLHF.

This clonotype showed up many times. The J gene is TRBJ2-2, the V gene TRBV2; D possibly corresponds to TRBD2 (5 bases). V was clipped by 8 bases and J by 2 bases, with 9 bases between them. The CDR3 totals 13 residues. Germline values: CDR1 SNHLY, CDR2 FYNNEI. The CDR3: CASRTDNTGELFF. CDR3 DNA sequence: TGTGCCAGCCGGACTGATAACACCGGGGAGCTGTTTTTT.

The table lists this clonotype with a few counts. The chain is built from TRBV7-8 and TRBJ2-3; D is unclear. In germline, CDR1 is SGHVS, CDR2 FQNEAQ. V was pared by 1 base and J by 1 base, with 12 bases between. The CDR3 is made up of 16 amino acids. CDR3 bases: TGTGCCAGCAGCTTAGGTCCCACCTCTGGCACAGATACGCAGTATTTT. The encoded protein is CASSLGPTSGTDTQYF.

This chain links TRBV19 with TRBJ1-1; D is perhaps TRBD1 (5 bases). V lost 4 bases and J lost 5, with 11 bases in between. The CDR3 length is 13 residues. Per germline, CDR1 LNHDA and CDR2 SQIVND (reference sequence). The CDR3 region is CASSNEGRTEAFF. The CDR3 DNA follows: TGTGCCAGTAGTAACGAGGGGAGAACTGAAGCTTTCTTT. The full variable domain, its missing parts supplied by reference TRBV19 and TRBJ1-1, is DGGITQSPKYLFRKEGQNVTLSCEQNLNHDAMYWYRQDPGQGLRLIYYSQIVNDFQKGDIAEGYSVSREKKESFPLTVTSAQKNPTAFYLCASSNEGRTEAFFGQGTRLTVV.

The sample holds many counts of this clonotype. CDR3 in amino acids: CASSLASSGATSSYNEQFF. The CDR3 nucleotides are TGTGCCAGCAGCTTAGCTTCTAGCGGGGCCACCAGCTCCTACAATGAGCAGTTCTTC. This sequence joins TRBV7-8 and TRBJ2-1; 9 nucleotides line up with TRBD2. The CDR3 has 19 residues. Looked up from germline, CDR1 is SGHVS and CDR2 is FQNEAQ. The J segment lost 0 bases and the V segment lost 0 bases, leaving 9 bases of the junction unmatched.

CDR3 nucleotide sequence: TGTGCCAGCAGCTTAGTTAGGTCCAGATCGAACACCGGGGAGCTGTTTTTT. Its protein is CASSLVRSRSNTGELFF. This sequence joins TRBV11-2 and TRBJ2-2; D is undetermined. This CDR3 is 17 amino acids long. V was clipped by 1 base and J by 0 bases, with 12 bases between them. From germline, CDR1 is SGHAT and CDR2 FQNNGV.

V and J are TRBV7-9 and TRBJ1-5; 9 bases fit TRBD1. The length of the CDR3 is 15 residues. J was trimmed by 3 bases and V by 6 bases; bases with no gene match: 6. Germline V gene lookup returns CDR1 SEHNR and CDR2 FQNEAQ (reference sequence). CDR3 protein: CASSDDRGINQPQHF. As DNA, the CDR3 is TGTGCCAGCAGTGATGACAGGGGGATCAATCAGCCCCAGCATTTT.

V and J are TRBV7-2 and TRBJ1-5; no reliable D call. This CDR3 spans 16 amino acids. Germline assignment: CDR1 SGHTA and CDR2 FQGNSA. Trimming removed 0 bases from V and 0 bases from J, with 9 bases in between. CDR3 region: CASSLAGKTSNQPQHF. In nucleotides, the CDR3 is TGTGCCAGCAGCTTAGCGGGAAAGACTAGCAATCAGCCCCAGCATTTT.

The J gene is TRBJ2-5, the V gene TRBV5-4; 8 nucleotides line up with TRBD1. Germline lookup yields CDR1 SGHNT and CDR2 YYREEE (reference sequence). The CDR3 is 16 residues long. V lost 4 bases, J lost 4 bases, and 12 bases stayed unmatched. CDR3 nucleotides: TGTGCCAGCAGCGAGGCCCCGGACAGGGTTGGAGAGACCCAGTACTTC. Its translation: CASSEAPDRVGETQYF.

The rearrangement links TRBV6-5 to TRBJ1-1; D unresolved. The V end lost 8 bases, the J end lost 5 bases, and 15 bases lay between the germline ends. Germline CDR1 is MNHEY and CDR2 is SVGAGI. The CDR3 runs to 13 residues. Here the CDR3 reads CASSGQGRTEAFF. CDR3 coding DNA: TGTGCCAGCTCAGGCCAAGGGAGGACTGAAGCTTTCTTT.

This chain links TRBV20-1 with TRBJ2-5; the match to TRBD1 covers 8 bases. V shed 6 bases and J 4 bases; nucleotides not matched to a gene: 4. The CDR3 contains 12 residues. Germline loops: CDR1 DFQATT, CDR2 SNEGSKA (reference sequence). CDR3: CSAEQGGETQYF. In DNA form, the CDR3 reads TGCAGTGCAGAACAGGGGGGAGAGACCCAGTACTTC.

The J gene is TRBJ2-3, the V gene TRBV7-2, with 7 bases fitting TRBD1. Germline assignment: CDR1 SGHTA and CDR2 FQGNSA. The CDR3 covers 14 residues. V lost 5 bases and J lost 4; bases outside the gene matches: 6. CDR3 DNA sequence: TGTGCCAGCAGCCCGACAGGGCTTCCAGATACGCAGTATTTT. Translation gives CASSPTGLPDTQYF.

The V and J genes are TRBV5-4 and TRBJ2-7, with 7 nucleotides matching TRBD2. The length of the CDR3 is 14 residues. Germline V CDR1 and CDR2: SGHNT, YYREEE (reference sequence). Trimming removed 2 bases from V and 0 bases from J; junction bases left unmatched: 2. The CDR3 here is CASSLERDSYEQYF. The CDR3 DNA is TGTGCCAGCAGCTTAGAGCGGGACTCCTACGAGCAGTACTTC.

The genes are TRBV19 and TRBJ1-3; D remains ambiguous. The CDR3 has 15 amino acids. The germline V and J ends were trimmed by 4 bases and 0 bases, with 10 bases remaining between them. The germline V gene has CDR1 LNHDA and CDR2 SQIVND (reference sequence). CDR3 protein: CASSKAGYSGNTIYF. As DNA, the CDR3 is TGTGCCAGTAGTAAAGCAGGCTACTCTGGAAACACCATATATTTT.

This clonotype was detected only a few times. The chain uses TRBV24-1 and TRBJ2-2; D is possibly TRBD2 (5 bases). V dropped 0 bases and J dropped 0 bases, with 7 bases sitting between them. This CDR3 is built from 16 residues. Per the germline V gene, CDR1 is KGHDR and CDR2 is SFDVKD. CDR3 sequence reads: CATSDLQRANTGELFF. CDR3 in DNA: TGTGCCACCAGTGATTTGCAGAGGGCGAACACCGGGGAGCTGTTTTTT.

J is TRBJ2-1 and V is TRBV6-5, with TRBD2 as a possible D gene (6 bases). Germline-derived CDR1 and CDR2 are MNHEY and SVGAGI. The CDR3 loop spans 13 amino acids. V was shortened by 6 bases and J by 2 bases, with 8 bases between the two germline ends. In DNA, the CDR3 is TGTGCCAGCAGCCGCGGGGCCTACAATGAGCAGTTCTTC. Protein product: CASSRGAYNEQFF.

This clonotype has just one count. This rearrangement joins TRBV4-1 to TRBJ2-2; 11 bases map to TRBD2. CDR3 length: 16 amino acids. After removal of 8 bases from V and 5 bases from J, the junction contained 10 bases not matched to a gene. From germline, CDR1 is MGHRA and CDR2 YSYEKL. The CDR3 DNA is TGCGCCAGCGGGGGGGGGGCTAGCGGGAGGACCGGGGAGCTGTTTTTT. It translates to CASGGGASGRTGELFF.

Ten or more counts support this clonotype. The genes are TRBV7-8 and TRBJ2-5; 8 nucleotides agree with TRBD2. Germline V CDR1 and CDR2: SGHVS, FQNEAQ. This CDR3 is built from 17 residues. After removal of 7 bases from V and 1 base from J, the junction contained 14 bases not matched to a gene. The CDR3, as DNA: TGTGCCAGCACCCTTAGGGTCGGGCTAGCGGGCCAAGAGACCCAGTACTTC. Protein: CASTLRVGLAGQETQYF.

This chain connects TRBV5-6 to TRBJ1-2; D call uncertain. V was pared by 0 bases and J by 5 bases, with 8 bases between. Germline V gives CDR1 SGHDT, CDR2 YYEEEE. CDR3 length: 13 residues. In DNA, the CDR3 is TGTGCCAGCAGCTTGGGGGAGCCTTATGGCTACACCTTC. It encodes CASSLGEPYGYTF.

V usage is TRBV20-1 and J usage is TRBJ2-3; tentatively, D is TRBD2 (5 bases). The CDR3 loop spans 16 amino acids. The ends were cut back, 0 bases at V and 4 bases at J, with 17 bases in the middle. The germline CDR1 and CDR2 sequences are DFQATT and SNEGSKA (reference sequence). The CDR3 region is CSARDLLEGPPDTQYF. CDR3 nucleotides: TGCAGTGCTAGAGACCTACTTGAGGGCCCCCCAGATACGCAGTATTTT.

V usage is TRBV20-1 and J usage is TRBJ2-1; D is possibly TRBD2 (6 bases). This CDR3 has 15 amino acids. V was shortened by 4 bases and J by 4 bases, with 17 bases between the two germline ends. CDR1 is DFQATT, CDR2 SNEGSKA, per germline (reference sequence). CDR3 nucleotide sequence: TGCAGTGCTACCGGGGGATCGGGAGTGTACAATGAGCAGTTCTTC. This translates into CSATGGSGVYNEQFF.

At least ten counts were recorded for this clonotype. The rearrangement joins TRBV10-3 to TRBJ2-3; D is perhaps TRBD1 or TRBD2 (5 bases each). Between the trimmed V and J ends, which lost 9 bases and 0 bases, there was a span of 16 bases. Per the germline V gene, CDR1 is ENHRY and CDR2 is SYGVKD. The CDR3 loop spans 15 amino acids. CDR3 DNA: TGTGCCATAAGGGGTGGACTGTCTAGCACAGATACGCAGTATTTT. Amino acids: CAIRGGLSSTDTQYF.

This chain uses TRBV7-2 with TRBJ2-3; D gene uncertain. CDR1 and CDR2 (germline): SGHTA, FQGNSA. This CDR3 region has 15 residues. V lost 1 base and J lost 2, with 10 bases in between. CDR3 protein: CASSLGEYFTDTQYF. DNA for the CDR3: TGTGCCAGCAGCTTAGGTGAATATTTCACAGATACGCAGTATTTT.

In its sample, this clonotype was seen a few times. The rearrangement uses TRBV7-6 and TRBJ2-3, with 9 bases fitting TRBD2. CDR1 SGHVS and CDR2 FNYEAQ come from the germline V gene. The CDR3 contains 16 residues. The V and J ends lost 5 bases and 4 bases, in that order; junction bases with no gene match: 10. DNA for the CDR3: TGTGCCAGCAGCGCCCCTAGCGGGAAGATCCCAGATACGCAGTATTTT. Translated: CASSAPSGKIPDTQYF.

The CDR3: CASSRSDRGHNNYGYTF. The CDR3 DNA is TGCGCCAGCAGCCGATCGGACAGGGGGCATAATAACTATGGCTACACCTTC. This rearrangement joins TRBV4-1 to TRBJ1-2; 11 bases map to TRBD1. The CDR3 covers 17 residues. Looked up from germline, CDR1 is MGHRA and CDR2 is YSYEKL. V was clipped by 4 bases and J by 1 base; unmatched bases: 8.

This chain connects TRBV7-3 to TRBJ1-1, with TRBD1 identical over 8 bases. Germline V gene sequence: CDR1 SGHTA, CDR2 FQGTGA. The junction had 0 bases not matched to a gene; V was cut back by 1 base and J by 8 bases. The CDR3 is 12 amino acids. The CDR3 region is CASSLRQGEAFF. The CDR3 DNA follows: TGTGCCAGCAGCTTAAGACAGGGGGAAGCTTTCTTT.

This clonotype turned up a few times. The chain recombines TRBV30 with TRBJ1-2; TRBD1 is a possible D gene (6 bases). Trimming left V 2 bases short and J 4 bases short, with 8 bases between. From germline, CDR1 is GTSNPN and CDR2 SVGIG (reference sequence). CDR3 length: 12 residues. The DNA for the CDR3 is TGTGCCTGGAGTCCGGACAGCTATGGCTACACCTTC. Residues: CAWSPDSYGYTF.

This clonotype was observed a single time. V gene TRBV27 combines with J gene TRBJ2-5; TRBD1 or TRBD2 may be the D gene (6 bases each). CDR3 size: 14 residues. From germline, CDR1 is MNHEY and CDR2 SMNVEV (reference sequence). Deletions cut 3 bases from V and 3 bases from J, with 11 bases between. CDR3 in amino acids: CASSFTGRKETQYF. The CDR3 nucleotides are TGTGCCAGCAGTTTTACAGGGAGGAAAGAGACCCAGTACTTC.

The genes are TRBV20-1 and TRBJ2-1; 9 positions agree with TRBD2. J was trimmed by 3 bases and V by 0 bases; bases with no gene match: 6. Germline-derived CDR1 and CDR2 are DFQATT and SNEGSKA (reference sequence). The CDR3 runs to 16 residues. CDR3 bases: TGCAGTGCTAGAGATATTAGCGGGAGCCACTACAATGAGCAGTTCTTC. Amino acids: CSARDISGSHYNEQFF.

J is TRBJ1-2 and V is TRBV19; 9 bases map to TRBD1. CDR3 length equals 14 residues. With V trimmed by 4 bases and J by 6 bases, 6 bases remained unmatched. Germline lookup yields CDR1 LNHDA and CDR2 SQIVND (reference sequence). Here the CDR3 reads CASSTWDRENGYTF. CDR3 nucleotides: TGTGCCAGTAGTACATGGGACAGGGAGAATGGCTACACCTTC.

J is TRBJ2-1 and V is TRBV6-2 or TRBV6-3, with 11 bases lining up with TRBD2. V lost 4 bases to trimming and J lost 4 bases; unmatched junction nucleotides: 3. CDR3 length equals 15 residues. Germline CDR1 is MNHEY and CDR2 is SVGEGT. CDR3 coding DNA: TGTGCCAGCAGTTCACTAGCGGGAGTATACAATGAGCAGTTCTTC. Its translation: CASSSLAGVYNEQFF.

This clonotype has just a few counts. V is TRBV5-1 and J is TRBJ2-1, with no clear D. The V and J ends lost 1 base and 0 bases respectively, with 17 bases between them. There are 18 residues in the CDR3. CDR1 and CDR2 from the germline V gene are SGHRS and YFSETQ. The CDR3 sequence: CASSLMGQPHSSYNEQFF. CDR3 DNA sequence: TGCGCCAGCAGCTTGATGGGTCAACCCCATAGCTCCTACAATGAGCAGTTCTTC.